The 25 T cell receptor beta chains below come from one sample, sequenced in a study of T cell changes during pregnancy in multiple sclerosis. TCRdb's copy holds only in-frame clones and misses some; the assay was immunoSEQ multiplex PCR. There are tens of thousands of clones in the sample; more than 75% occur only once, and more than 10% lies in the top ten. The sample here was CD8+ T cells from peripheral blood mononuclear cells, taken in the first trimester of pregnancy. All receptors come from a female donor in good health, enrolled as a control in a pregnancy study.

V usage is TRBV6-5 and J usage is TRBJ2-7; the D is unclear. The CDR3 contains 11 residues. The V gene lost 6 bases and the J gene lost 2 bases, with 5 bases spanning the gap. The germline V gene encodes CDR1 MNHEY and CDR2 SVGAGI. Here the CDR3 reads CASRTAYEQYF. DNA of the CDR3: TGTGCCAGCAGGACTGCCTACGAGCAGTACTTC.

This chain connects TRBV19 to TRBJ2-1, with D hard to call. The CDR3 extends over 15 amino acids. Germline CDR1 is LNHDA and CDR2 is SQIVND (reference sequence). With 3 bases removed from V and 1 base from J, the gap between germline ends came to 10 bases. This chain's CDR3 is CASSMTLESYNEQFF. Here the CDR3 DNA reads TGTGCCAGTAGTATGACTCTCGAGTCCTACAATGAGCAGTTCTTC.

The genes are TRBV7-9 and TRBJ2-7; 10 positions match TRBD1. The germline gives CDR1 SEHNR, CDR2 FQNEAQ (reference sequence). The length of the CDR3 is 16 residues. The trim removed 6 bases at V and 3 bases at J, leaving 11 bases unmatched. The CDR3 DNA is TGTGCCAGCAGTCAGATTCTCGGACAGGGGGTCTACGAGCAGTACTTC. Encoded protein: CASSQILGQGVYEQYF.

The chain joins TRBV6-5 to TRBJ2-3, with D perhaps matching TRBD1 (5 bases). The CDR3 loop spans 15 amino acids. Germline assignment: CDR1 MNHEY and CDR2 SVGAGI. V lost 7 bases to trimming and J lost 2 bases, with 16 bases between them. The DNA of the CDR3 is TGTGCCAGCACCGAGTGGGGCACACTCACAGATACGCAGTATTTT. This encodes CASTEWGTLTDTQYF.

V gene TRBV6-4 combines with J gene TRBJ2-1, with TRBD2 identical over 8 bases. This CDR3 is 15 amino acids long. The germline CDR1 and CDR2 sequences are MRHNA and SNTAGT. Losses at the gene ends were 6 bases for V and 1 base for J; bases not matched to a gene: 5. The CDR3, as DNA: TGTGCCAGCAGGATTACTAGCGGTTCCTACAATGAGCAGTTCTTC. Translated, it gives CASRITSGSYNEQFF.

The V call is TRBV2, the J call TRBJ1-5; D is possibly TRBD1 (5 bases). Deletions cut 6 bases from V and 0 bases from J, with 12 bases between. CDR1 and CDR2 from the germline V gene are SNHLY and FYNNEI. The CDR3 covers 15 residues. The DNA of the CDR3 is TGTGCCAGCAGGGGCGCGGGGGATAGCAATCAGCCCCAGCATTTT. This encodes CASRGAGDSNQPQHF.

J is TRBJ1-6 and V is TRBV19, with 11 bases fitting TRBD1. Losses at the gene ends were 7 bases for V and 0 bases for J; bases not matched to a gene: 11. The germline CDR1 and CDR2 sequences are LNHDA and SQIVND (reference sequence). The CDR3 runs to 19 residues. Here the CDR3 reads CASKARSGTGGSYNSPLHF. The CDR3 DNA follows: TGTGCCAGTAAGGCGAGATCCGGGACAGGGGGCTCCTATAATTCACCCCTCCACTTT.

This clone has only a few counts. The rearrangement links TRBV27 to TRBJ2-7; 7 bases fit TRBD1. The CDR3 extends over 13 amino acids. Unmatched junction bases numbered 7, after V lost 6 bases and J lost 5 bases. Germline V gives CDR1 MNHEY, CDR2 SMNVEV (reference sequence). This CDR3 reads CASRLTGAHEQYF. Here the CDR3 DNA reads TGTGCCAGCAGACTAACAGGGGCCCACGAGCAGTACTTC.

The V and J genes are TRBV6-1 and TRBJ1-3; D is ambiguous. Germline values: CDR1 MNHNS, CDR2 SASEGT. The V end lost 2 bases, the J end lost 1 base, and 6 bases lay between the germline ends. This CDR3 has 14 residues. The CDR3 is CASSEQSSGNTIYF. In DNA, the CDR3 is TGTGCCAGCAGTGAACAGTCTTCTGGAAACACCATATATTTT.

The V and J genes are TRBV2 and TRBJ2-7; 10 positions match TRBD2. The V gene's germline CDR1 is SNHLY and CDR2 FYNNEI. The CDR3 extends over 17 amino acids. V was pared by 1 base and J by 0 bases, with 6 bases of the junction left unmatched. This CDR3 reads CASSEGLAGDPSYEQYF. CDR3 bases: TGTGCCAGCAGTGAAGGGCTAGCGGGAGACCCCTCCTACGAGCAGTACTTC. Full variable domain (remainder filled in from reference TRBV2 and TRBJ2-7): EPEVTQTPSHQVTQMGQEVILRCVPISNHLYFYWYRQILGQKVEFLVSFYNNEISEKSEIFDDQFSVERPDGSNFTLKIRSTKLEDSAMYFCASSEGLAGDPSYEQYFGPGTRLTVT.

The rearrangement uses TRBV6-5 and TRBJ2-1; D not resolved. Deletions cut 0 bases from V and 9 bases from J, with 12 bases between. The V gene's germline CDR1 is MNHEY and CDR2 SVGAGI. The CDR3 covers 14 residues. CDR3 DNA sequence: TGTGCCAGCAGTTACTCGAATCAGGCGAGTGAGCAGTTCTTC. The encoded protein is CASSYSNQASEQFF.

This clone occurred a few times. The chain carries TRBV6-1 and TRBJ1-4; no reliable D call. Germline V gene lookup returns CDR1 MNHNS and CDR2 SASEGT. V was shortened by 5 bases and J by 0 bases, with 10 bases between the two germline ends. This CDR3 is built from 15 residues. The CDR3 sequence: CASSPDGATNEKLFF. The CDR3 nucleotides read TGTGCCAGCAGTCCCGACGGAGCAACTAATGAAAAACTGTTTTTT.

The V gene is TRBV27, the J gene TRBJ1-1; TRBD1 matches at 9 bases. V gave up 8 bases and J gave up 1 base; unmatched junction bases: 5. This CDR3 spans 14 amino acids. Germline V lookup: CDR1 MNHEY, CDR2 SMNVEV (reference sequence). The chain's CDR3 is CASGGTGPNTEAFF. CDR3 coding DNA: TGTGCCAGCGGGGGGACAGGGCCGAACACTGAAGCTTTCTTT.

The chain carries TRBV5-6 and TRBJ2-3; TRBD1 agrees at 9 bases. In germline, CDR1 is SGHDT, CDR2 YYEEEE. There are 16 residues in the CDR3. V gave up 1 base and J gave up 4 bases; unmatched junction bases: 7. For the CDR3, the DNA is TGTGCCAGCAGCTTGCGGGGGACAGGGCTCGCAGATACGCAGTATTTT. Its protein product is CASSLRGTGLADTQYF.

The chain joins TRBV18 to TRBJ1-2, with TRBD1 matching 7 bases. This CDR3 spans 13 amino acids. Germline V gene sequence: CDR1 KGHSH, CDR2 LQKENI. With V trimmed by 2 bases and J by 7 bases, 4 bases remained unmatched. For the CDR3, the DNA is TGTGCCAGCTCACCAATGACAGGGCCTGGCTACACCTTC. Translating gives CASSPMTGPGYTF.

The chain couples TRBV6-5 to TRBJ1-6; 11 positions agree with TRBD1. CDR1 and CDR2 (germline): MNHEY, SVGAGI. Trimming cost V 6 bases and J 10 bases; bases outside gene matches: 5. The CDR3 is 14 amino acids. The CDR3 coding sequence is TGTGCCAGCAGCCCCGGGACAGGGGGATCACCCCTCCACTTT. Translated, it gives CASSPGTGGSPLHF.

This clone was counted only a few times. The gene calls are TRBV27 and TRBJ2-7; D unclear. The germline CDR1 and CDR2 sequences are MNHEY and SMNVEV (reference sequence). This CDR3 is 15 amino acids long. The V end was cut by 5 bases, the J end by 2 bases, with 16 bases between. CDR3 in DNA: TGTGCCAGCAGTCCCGGAGTCGGAGTTACCTACGAGCAGTACTTC. Amino acid sequence: CASSPGVGVTYEQYF.

The J gene is TRBJ2-3, the V gene TRBV15, with 10 nucleotides matching TRBD2. V gave up 3 bases and J gave up 5 bases; unmatched junction bases: 8. CDR1 and CDR2 (germline): LNHNV, YYDKDF (reference sequence). This CDR3 spans 16 amino acids. The chain's CDR3 is CATSREVAGGGDTQYF. The CDR3 DNA reads TGTGCCACCAGCAGGGAGGTAGCGGGGGGTGGAGATACGCAGTATTTT.

This rearrangement joins TRBV7-2 to TRBJ2-5; D gene unclear. The DNA end favors TRBJ2-7, so the J call may be wrong. CDR3 length equals 13 residues. Germline CDR1 and CDR2: SGHTA and FQGNSA. The CDR3 nucleotides are TGTGCCAGCAGCTTGGAGAAAATCCACGAGCAGTACTTC. Its protein is CASSLEKIHEQYF.

The rearrangement links TRBV11-3 to TRBJ2-7, with TRBD2 matching over 8 bases. The germline gives CDR1 SGHNT, CDR2 YENEEA. V lost 3 bases to trimming and J lost 6 bases; unmatched junction nucleotides: 1. This CDR3 region has 12 residues. CDR3 residues: CASSFAGGEQYF. The CDR3 bases are TGTGCCAGCAGCTTTGCGGGAGGCGAGCAGTACTTC. Filled out from reference TRBV11-3 and TRBJ2-7, the complete variable domain reads EAGVVQSPRYKIIEKKQPVAFWCNPISGHNTLYWYLQNLGQGPELLIRYENEEAVDDSQLPKDRFSAERLKGVDSTLKIQPAELGDSAVYLCASSFAGGEQYFGPGTRLTVT.

This chain joins TRBV7-7 and TRBJ2-3; 10 bases fit TRBD2. Germline V gene lookup returns CDR1 SSHAT and CDR2 FNYEAQ (reference sequence). The CDR3 loop spans 18 amino acids. Germline trimming cut 1 base from V and 3 bases from J; bases unmatched to any gene: 10. CDR3 DNA: TGTGCCAGCAGCTTAGGTGAGAAGCGGGGGGGCTGTACAGATACGCAGTATTTT. It is translated as CASSLGEKRGGCTDTQYF.

The gene calls are TRBV5-4 and TRBJ1-2; perhaps TRBD1 as D (6 bases). This CDR3 is 14 amino acids long. Deletions cut 3 bases from V and 2 bases from J, with 11 bases between. Germline V gene sequence: CDR1 SGHNT, CDR2 YYREEE (reference sequence). CDR3 coding DNA: TGTGCCAGCAGCTCAGTTACAGGGAACTATGGCTACACCTTC. It translates to CASSSVTGNYGYTF.

This clone occurred a few times. This chain uses TRBV11-2 with TRBJ1-2; a weak D match, TRBD1 (5 bases). The germline V gene has CDR1 SGHAT and CDR2 FQNNGV. The V gene lost 4 bases and the J gene lost 13 bases, with 13 bases spanning the gap. CDR3 length: 11 residues. The CDR3 here is CASSSYDRPTF. The DNA for the CDR3 is TGTGCCAGCAGCTCCTATGACAGACCCACCTTC.

The table lists this clone with a few counts. The chain couples TRBV19 to TRBJ1-2; D call uncertain. Trimming stripped 1 base from V and 4 bases from J, with 7 bases between. The CDR3 runs 13 residues. Germline loops: CDR1 LNHDA, CDR2 SQIVND (reference sequence). In DNA form, the CDR3 reads TGTGCCAGTAGTATAGCCATGTCCTATGGCTACACCTTC. Translated, it gives CASSIAMSYGYTF.

The rearrangement links TRBV25-1 to TRBJ1-6; no clear D gene. Germline V CDR1 and CDR2: MGHDK, SYGVNS. This CDR3 is built from 16 residues. V was shortened by 0 bases and J by 0 bases, with 6 bases between the two germline ends. CDR3 coding DNA: TGTGCCAGCAGTGAATATGGCAACTCCTATAATTCACCCCTCCACTTT. This encodes CASSEYGNSYNSPLHF.